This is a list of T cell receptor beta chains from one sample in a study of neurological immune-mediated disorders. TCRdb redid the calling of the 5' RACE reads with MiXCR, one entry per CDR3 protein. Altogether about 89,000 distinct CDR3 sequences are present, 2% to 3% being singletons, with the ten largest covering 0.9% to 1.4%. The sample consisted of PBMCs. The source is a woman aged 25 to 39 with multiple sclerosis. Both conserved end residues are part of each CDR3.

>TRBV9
CASSVGGLNEKLFF
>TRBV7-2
CASSFKGDPSYEQYF
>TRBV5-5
CASSLEEGYISYEQYF
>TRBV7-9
CASSLDTHTGELFF
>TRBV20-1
CSAQGTRERNEQFF
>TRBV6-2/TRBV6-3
CASSRTSGIQETQYF
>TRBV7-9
CASSSTGNEQYF
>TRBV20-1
CSARPLGRDSYEQYF
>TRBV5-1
CASSFKKMQSREQYF
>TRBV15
CATSRALDTRIEQFF
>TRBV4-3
CASSQESWGSAFF
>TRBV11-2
CASTGTSGRNEQFF
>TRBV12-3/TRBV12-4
CASSYRDYSNQPQHF
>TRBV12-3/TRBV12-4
CASSLSHYGYTF
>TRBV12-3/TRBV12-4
CASSLAGANTEAFF
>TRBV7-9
CASSSTGVDGYTF
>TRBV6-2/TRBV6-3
CASAGGTAYEQYF
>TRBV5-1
CASSLEGTFEAFF
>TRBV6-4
CASSDSTTGDNVLTF
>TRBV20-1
CSARERVGYEQYF
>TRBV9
CASSVVGTGGTGELFF
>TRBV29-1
CSVPPEGTYGYTF
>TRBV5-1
CASSWGGLDAEQYF
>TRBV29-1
CSGQTGNQPQHF
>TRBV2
CASSENGQVEETQYF
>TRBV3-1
CASSQAAGKSYEQYF
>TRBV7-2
CASSSRTSTYGYTF
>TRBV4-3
CASSQSPYNEQFF
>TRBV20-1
CSARTGGTYEQYF